This TCR beta chain originates from a study of beta chain features in type 1 diabetes. The germline V gene encodes CDR1 SGHRS and CDR2 YFSETQ. V was pared by 0 bases and J by 7 bases, with 13 bases between. This CDR3 is 14 amino acids long. In its sample, this clone was seen a few times. Its antigen is unidentified. Sorted populations were all over 95% pure. Points from the study as a whole: When cDNA is sequenced, cells with high TCR expression could be over-represented. Patients with type 1 diabetes carried fewer insertions and had more deletions at their VDJ junctions. Among patients, naive, central memory and Treg TCRB repertoires appeared more similar than among healthy donors.

Every isolated RNA sample was fully reverse transcribed, so sequencing captured expressed TCRB transcripts. The protocol was immunoSEQ multiplex PCR, while the TCRdb copy is restricted to in-frame clones and leaves out a portion. The sample comprises more than 120,000 clones, about 10% of which are singletons, and under 1.5% rests with the top ten. Sample: naive CD4+ T cells from blood. V is TRBV5-1 and J is TRBJ1-2; D remains ambiguous. This TCR was sampled from a man aged 18-30 years in good health. This chain's CDR3 is CASSLAVGERGYTF. The CDR3 DNA sequence: TGCGCCAGCAGCTTGGCCGTGGGAGAACGTGGCTACACCTTC.